This record covers a single TCR beta chain. Its antigen has not been determined. One base away there is no much larger clone; base qualities are not given. These data belong to a study of Graves' ophthalmopathy and Graves' hyperthyroidism (dated by TCRdb to about 2018). Notes on the research overall: Hyperthyroidism was defined as stable when no progression to ophthalmopathy occurred within 18 months of follow-up. TCR beta repertoire signatures were used to distinguish Graves' ophthalmopathy from Graves' hyperthyroidism and to predict progression to ophthalmopathy. To explore V-J signatures distinguishing ophthalmopathy from hyperthyroidism, a discovery set of about 99 patients (43 ophthalmopathy, about 57 stable hyperthyroidism) was enrolled. T-cell repertoires of thyroid tissue and blood were compared in 5 or 6 hyperthyroidism patients. Once sampling was done, hyperthyroidism patients were given methimazole at a starting dose of 30 mg daily, while ophthalmopathy patients were given high-dose intravenous methylprednisolone. In total, 120 to 150 blood samples were TCR-sequenced: around 42 ophthalmopathy, 80 or so hyperthyroidism and about 17 hyperthyroidism-to-ophthalmopathy patients. For independent validation, a separate cohort was made up of some 19 hyperthyroidism patients plus 17 patients who later progressed from hyperthyroidism to ophthalmopathy.

For repertoire sequencing, TCR beta CDR3 regions were amplified from RNA transcripts. HTBI primers and the Qiagen OneStep RT-PCR kit were used in a first-round RT-PCR, which was followed by a second-round multiplex PCR, size selection and purification. Libraries were sequenced paired-end with 100 bp reads on an Illumina HiSeq2000. On the authors' methods: Reads were processed with SOAPnuke, discarding reads with adapters, uncalled bases, mean Phred below 15, or no exact constant-primer or identifier match. COPE v1.2.5 was used to merge the high-quality paired reads. Each unique nucleotide sequence was defined as a clonotype, and clonotypes were aligned to IMGT TRB V, D and J references with MiTCR v1.1. Analysis was restricted to V-J combinations with a frequency above 0.0001, which covered just over 98% of repertoires. For each V-J combination, a TCR clonal expansion and chaos score was defined as the ratio of F50 clonal expansion to chaos observed in the TCRdist matrix. Welch's t-statistics and random forest were used to narrow the features down to more than 10 V-J combinations, which were then fed into a naive Bayes classifier. The Morisita-Horn index was used to measure how similar the thyroid and blood repertoires were. In-frame beta chains were kept once TCRdb had trimmed the public reads at Q25 with fastp and called clones with MiXCR. Each CDR3 protein gets just one entry, which takes the most common genes and DNA from the rows behind it. None of the V and J calls come from the authors' own analysis; TCRdb made them. Within this sample are approximately 1.2 million distinct CDR3 sequences, with about 40% of them counted one time only. The ten largest clones take up around 10% of the sample.

V sheds 7 bases and J sheds 8 bases, leaving 8 bases between their ends. From the cysteine up to the phenylalanine, the CDR3 has a length of 10 residues. The CDR3 DNA has 30 bases and is translated from base 1. Sequences SEHNR (CDR1) and FQNEAQ (CDR2) are obtained from the germline V gene (reference sequence). Points the paper makes about the study in general: No statistical method was used to set the sample size in advance, and the investigators knew which group each participant was assigned to. In validation, the model predicted ophthalmopathy progression with less than 71% sensitivity and 72.22% specificity; some 13 predicted patients were CT-confirmed with GO in a median of approximately 6.2 months. In cross-validation, the 13-signature model distinguished ophthalmopathy from stable hyperthyroidism with about 90% sensitivity and around 81% specificity, and in the test set the corresponding values were approximately 80% and 68%. Most expanded thyroid clonotypes with a frequency above 0.001 also appeared in blood, which suggests that blood repertoires may reflect the immune response in the thyroid.

Hyperthyroidism patients were newly diagnosed, were aged 18 to 65 years, and had a disease duration under 2 months. Patients with other autoimmune diseases, uncontrolled infections, pregnancy or lactation were excluded from the study. Clinical symptoms, serum thyroxine, TRAb, thyroid ultrasound and orbital computed tomography formed the basis of the diagnosis. Total RNA was extracted with Trizol reagent and quality-checked on an Agilent 2100 Bioanalyzer. The chain is made from TRBV7-9 and TRBJ1-2, with no confident D gene call. What was sequenced was peripheral blood or thyroid tissue (not recorded which). The TCR was taken from an adult man with Graves' hyperthyroidism. The base sequence is TGTGCCAGCAAAACTAGCGGCTACACCTTC. This gives the protein CASKTSGYTF.